These T cell receptor beta chains were read from a single sample in a study of cytomegalovirus exposure and HLA in healthy donors. Assay: immunoSEQ multiplex PCR; the TCRdb copy retains only in-frame clones and omits some. The sample carries 150,000 to 200,000 clones, 72% recorded once. Sample: PBMCs. These receptors came from a human donor in good health. Both conserved end residues are part of each CDR3. A D gene is named only where the DNA matches it firmly. A clone size is listed for some rows: how often the clone was seen (once, few, many), or a class if it is expanded.

clone size | D gene | V gene | CDR3 protein
NA | TRBD1 | TRBV7-2 | CASSRTQGAITYEQYF
NA | TRBD1 | TRBV6-5 | CASSPNTGGLYEQYF
NA | TRBD1 | TRBV4-3 | CASSHSHGTGYEQYF
NA | NA | TRBV30 | CAWSGRTDTGELFF
NA | TRBD1 | TRBV6-6 | CASKGQGAGSNQPQHF
NA | TRBD1 | TRBV2 | CASSETGGSGANVLTF
NA | NA | TRBV7-8 | CASNTGGLIETQYF
once | TRBD1 | TRBV19 | CASNPGQGYYQPQHF
NA | NA | TRBV4-1 | CASSQGQNTEAFF
NA | NA | TRBV14 | CASSQEEHLAQYF
NA | TRBD2 | TRBV7-8 | CASSAIAGAMETQYF
few | TRBD1 | TRBV2 | CASSGDGTGNQPQHF
NA | NA | TRBV6-5 | CASSQTENSNQPQHF
NA | TRBD1 | TRBV5-1 | CASSPRTGWEETQYF
few | NA | TRBV6-5 | CASSWEGRNGYTF
NA | TRBD2 | TRBV5-1 | CASSLGSGGARTGELFF
NA | TRBD1 | TRBV5-8 | CASSSRRQGSNQPQHF
few | TRBD1 | TRBV4-1 | CASSQGQGVEAFF
NA | TRBD1 | TRBV6-5 | CASSRQGGTEAFF
NA | NA | TRBV27 | CASRGTISTDTQYF
few | NA | TRBV4-1 | CASSQIRRELYEQFF
NA | NA | TRBV5-6 | CASSTGGGRTEAFF
NA | NA | TRBV5-4 | CASSPTQGISYEQYF
NA | TRBD1 | TRBV19 | CASSLRQGWNTEAFF
NA | NA | TRBV7-6 | CASSWKGQANEKLFF
NA | TRBD1 | TRBV11-2 | CASSPTGAAYEQYF
NA | TRBD1 | TRBV10-3 | CATGQDNSPLHF